The 26 T cell receptor beta chains reported below all come from one sample, sequenced in a study of long-term antiretroviral therapy in people with HIV. Sequencing relied on immunoSEQ assay v3.0, run at survey level. TCRdb's copy holds only in-frame clones and misses some; the assay was immunoSEQ multiplex PCR. Of over 30,000 clones listed, about 76% are singletons. The sample was unsorted PBMCs, taken 1.9 years after starting antiretroviral therapy. These receptors all stem from a man in his late teens or twenties with HIV.

This sequence joins TRBV7-9 and TRBJ2-5, with D possibly TRBD2 on 5 matching bases. The CDR3 contains 13 residues. The germline V gene encodes CDR1 SEHNR and CDR2 FQNEAQ (reference sequence). Trimming pared 2 bases from V and 5 bases from J, leaving 9 bases between. As DNA, the CDR3 is TGTGCCAGCAGCTTACCTAGCTGGGAGACCCAGTACTTC. This codes for CASSLPSWETQYF. The full variable domain, completed using reference TRBV7-9 and TRBJ2-5, is DTGVSQNPRHKITKRGQNVTFRCDPISEHNRLYWYRQTLGQGPEFLTYFQNEAQLEKSRLLSDRFSAERPKGSFSTLEIQRTEQGDSAMYLCASSLPSWETQYFGPGTRLLVL.

The V gene is TRBV5-1, the J gene TRBJ2-5; a weak D match, TRBD2 (5 bases). CDR1 and CDR2 from the germline V gene are SGHRS and YFSETQ. The CDR3 has 12 amino acids. Between the trimmed V and J ends, which lost 7 bases and 5 bases, there was a span of 12 bases. The CDR3 bases are TGCGCCAGCGGCGGGCAGCTGGAGACCCAGTACTTC. Translation gives CASGGQLETQYF.

CDR3 in DNA: TGTGCCAGCAGCTTGGAGACAGGGAATGGCTACACCTTC. It encodes CASSLETGNGYTF. The chain is built from TRBV5-4 and TRBJ1-2; 7 nucleotides agree with TRBD1. CDR3 size: 13 residues. The junction had 2 bases not matched to a gene; V was cut back by 0 bases and J by 6 bases. The germline CDR1 and CDR2 sequences are SGHNT and YYREEE (reference sequence).

The CDR3 DNA sequence: TGTGCCAGCAGCCCAGGCGGTAATTTTAACTATGGCTACACCTTC. Translating gives CASSPGGNFNYGYTF. The rearrangement uses TRBV7-2 and TRBJ1-2; the D is unclear. This CDR3 comprises 15 residues. Germline CDR1 reads SGHTA; CDR2 reads FQGNSA. The V and J ends lost 5 bases and 1 base respectively, with 14 bases between them.

The chain couples TRBV9 to TRBJ1-3; D call uncertain. Germline CDR1 SGDLS, CDR2 YYNGEE. This CDR3 spans 16 amino acids. V was clipped by 4 bases and J by 0 bases, with 14 bases between them. This CDR3 is CASSTRKSDSGNTIYF. The CDR3 DNA reads as TGTGCCAGCAGCACCCGCAAGTCCGACTCTGGAAACACCATATATTTT.

The chain links TRBV7-8 to TRBJ2-1, with 11 bases matching TRBD2. Trimming cost V 0 bases and J 2 bases; bases outside gene matches: 9. The V gene's germline CDR1 is SGHVS and CDR2 FQNEAQ. The CDR3 is 19 residues long. The CDR3 region is CASSLARGRLAGTYNEQFF. For the CDR3, the DNA is TGTGCCAGCAGCTTAGCGCGGGGGAGACTAGCGGGGACCTACAATGAGCAGTTCTTC.

In its sample, this clone was seen once. This chain uses TRBV6-5 with TRBJ1-5; 8 nucleotides agree with TRBD1. V lost 2 bases to trimming and J lost 6 bases; unmatched junction nucleotides: 6. CDR1 is MNHEY and CDR2 is SVGAGI in the germline V gene. The CDR3 spans 15 residues. The CDR3 reads CASSYTGTGGQPQHF. The DNA of the CDR3 is TGTGCCAGCAGTTACACTGGGACAGGCGGTCAGCCCCAGCATTTT.

This clone was detected a few times. J is TRBJ1-6 and V is TRBV6-6, with a weak D call TRBD1 (5 bases). Germline V gene data show CDR1 as MNHNY and CDR2 as SVGAGI (reference sequence). The CDR3 sequence is 12 residues long. V was shortened by 6 bases and J by 11 bases, with 11 bases between the two germline ends. Written as DNA, the CDR3 is TGTGCCAGCAGCTCTAGGGGTACACCCCTCCACTTT. Translating gives CASSSRGTPLHF.

This rearrangement joins TRBV27 to TRBJ1-5; tentative D call: TRBD1 (6 bases). This CDR3 comprises 16 residues. The germline V gene has CDR1 MNHEY and CDR2 SMNVEV (reference sequence). Trimming cost V 5 bases and J 2 bases, with 16 bases left between them. CDR3 region: CASSRRGGGGNQPQHF. The CDR3 DNA reads TGTGCCAGCAGTCGGAGGGGGGGCGGAGGCAATCAGCCCCAGCATTTT.

This rearrangement joins TRBV12-5 to TRBJ2-6, with a tentative D call TRBD1 (5 bases). V lost 5 bases and J 5 bases, leaving 22 bases between the germline ends. The CDR3 is 18 amino acids. Germline CDR1 is LGHNT and CDR2 is FRNRAP. The CDR3 spells CASGRQPAGQSRANVLTF. The CDR3 DNA is TGTGCTAGTGGTCGACAGCCTGCAGGACAAAGTCGGGCCAACGTCCTGACTTTC.

The gene calls are TRBV6-1 and TRBJ1-5; TRBD1 agrees at 10 bases. Germline V lookup: CDR1 MNHNS, CDR2 SASEGT. Trimming cost V 4 bases and J 6 bases; bases outside gene matches: 6. CDR3 length: 15 residues. The CDR3 DNA is TGTGCCAGCAGTGTTATGACAGGGGGCATTCAGCCCCAGCATTTT. Protein sequence: CASSVMTGGIQPQHF.

The chain is built from TRBV2 and TRBJ2-7; TRBD1 matches at 7 bases. This CDR3 is 14 amino acids long. The germline V gene has CDR1 SNHLY and CDR2 FYNNEI. Trimming at V came to 6 bases and at J to 3 bases, leaving 8 bases not matched to a gene. The CDR3 here is CASRGVGQVYEQYF. The CDR3 DNA is TGTGCCAGCAGAGGAGTCGGACAGGTCTACGAGCAGTACTTC.

The chain combines TRBV7-8 with TRBJ2-7; 7 bases align to TRBD1. Germline V lookup: CDR1 SGHVS, CDR2 FQNEAQ. The ends lost 5 bases at V and 8 bases at J; junction bases unmatched: 6. This CDR3 region has 12 residues. The CDR3 protein is CASSLGQEKQYV. The CDR3 DNA follows: TGTGCCAGCAGCCTCGGACAGGAAAAGCAGTACGTC.

The V and J genes are TRBV28 and TRBJ1-1; the match to TRBD1 covers 7 bases. The length of the CDR3 is 12 residues. Germline CDR1 is MDHEN and CDR2 is SYDVKM. V lost 6 bases and J lost 10; bases outside the gene matches: 8. The chain's CDR3 is CASRPDRSRAFF. CDR3 coding DNA: TGTGCCAGCAGACCGGACAGGTCCCGAGCTTTCTTT.

This chain connects TRBV2 to TRBJ1-2; maybe TRBD1 (6 bases). CDR1 is SNHLY and CDR2 is FYNNEI in the germline V gene. The CDR3 covers 16 residues. The V gene lost 6 bases and the J gene lost 8 bases, with 25 bases spanning the gap. The CDR3 DNA reads as TGTGCCAGCAGGGGGGACCGTGCGGGACATGCTTGGGGCTACACCTTC. This encodes CASRGDRAGHAWGYTF.

This rearrangement joins TRBV7-3 to TRBJ2-1; 7 bases are a match to TRBD1. The germline CDR1 and CDR2 sequences are SGHTA and FQGTGA. The CDR3 is made up of 13 amino acids. Losses at the gene ends were 2 bases for V and 7 bases for J; bases not matched to a gene: 2. CDR3 coding DNA: TGTGCCAGCAGCTTATACAGGGGAAATGAGCAGTTCTTC. The encoded protein is CASSLYRGNEQFF.

V and J are TRBV29-1 and TRBJ2-1; D ambiguous. Germline lookup yields CDR1 SQVTM and CDR2 ANQGSEA. This CDR3 region has 13 residues. V lost 6 bases and J lost 11, with 20 bases in between. The CDR3: CSVPRAGDSQQFF. In DNA, the CDR3 is TGCAGCGTCCCCCGGGCAGGCGATTCCCAGCAGTTCTTC.

This chain links TRBV5-1 with TRBJ2-5; possible D gene TRBD2, 5 bases. CDR3 size: 13 residues. In germline, CDR1 is SGHRS, CDR2 YFSETQ. V lost 2 bases and J lost 1, with 6 bases in between. The CDR3 bases are TGCGCCAGCAGCTTCCGGGGCCAAGAGACCCAGTACTTC. Its protein product is CASSFRGQETQYF.

The CDR3 sequence is CASSSGAGANVLTF. CDR3 coding DNA: TGTGCCAGCAGTTCGGGAGCCGGGGCCAACGTCCTGACTTTC. V usage is TRBV2 and J usage is TRBJ2-6; the D gene is possibly TRBD2 (6 bases). V dropped 5 bases and J dropped 4 bases, with 9 bases sitting between them. This CDR3 is built from 14 residues. The germline gives CDR1 SNHLY, CDR2 FYNNEI. The full variable domain, its missing parts supplied by reference TRBV2 and TRBJ2-6, is EPEVTQTPSHQVTQMGQEVILRCVPISNHLYFYWYRQILGQKVEFLVSFYNNEISEKSEIFDDQFSVERPDGSNFTLKIRSTKLEDSAMYFCASSSGAGANVLTFGAGSRLTVL.

This clone was observed a handful of times. The V and J genes are TRBV7-6 and TRBJ1-3; D gene uncertain. Trimming took off 0 bases at V and 0 bases at J, with 9 bases between the two ends. Germline loops: CDR1 SGHVS, CDR2 FNYEAQ. The CDR3 runs to 16 residues. The CDR3: CASSLASAGSGNTIYF. The CDR3 DNA is TGTGCCAGCAGCTTAGCATCGGCAGGCTCTGGAAACACCATATATTTT.

The chain is built from TRBV5-1 and TRBJ2-3; D gene uncertain. The CDR3 totals 15 residues. Per germline, CDR1 SGHRS and CDR2 YFSETQ. Trimming left V 2 bases short and J 0 bases short, with 10 bases between. CDR3 DNA: TGCGCCAGCAGCTTCGGAGACCCTAGCACAGATACGCAGTATTTT. Its translation is CASSFGDPSTDTQYF.

This clone was seen only once. The CDR3: CASSLRRLVENEAFF. As DNA, the CDR3 is TGTGCCAGCAGCTTAAGGAGGCTAGTAGAGAATGAAGCTTTCTTT. This chain links TRBV7-3 with TRBJ1-1; D uncertain. The V end lost 1 base, the J end lost 7 bases, and 16 bases lay between the germline ends. Germline V gene lookup returns CDR1 SGHTA and CDR2 FQGTGA. CDR3 length equals 15 residues.

This chain connects TRBV5-1 to TRBJ2-2, with TRBD1 matching 8 bases. The CDR3 is 17 amino acids. Germline-derived CDR1 and CDR2 are SGHRS and YFSETQ. J was trimmed by 2 bases and V by 2 bases; bases with no gene match: 8. The CDR3 here is CASSFRGQKGNTGELFF. The CDR3 nucleotides read TGCGCCAGCAGCTTCAGGGGGCAAAAGGGAAACACCGGGGAGCTGTTTTTT.

The chain recombines TRBV27 with TRBJ1-2, with 8 nucleotides matching TRBD1. V shed 5 bases, J shed 8 bases, and the junction held 10 bases outside the gene matches. In germline, CDR1 is MNHEY, CDR2 SMNVEV (reference sequence). The CDR3 runs 14 residues. CDR3 protein: CASSLGQGRKGYTF. DNA of the CDR3: TGTGCCAGCAGTCTCGGACAGGGAAGGAAGGGCTACACCTTC.

The genes are TRBV18 and TRBJ1-2; D gene unclear. V lost 2 bases and J lost 0, with 7 bases in between. The CDR3 is 14 amino acids. Germline CDR1 is KGHSH and CDR2 is LQKENI. CDR3 nucleotides: TGTGCCAGCTCACCATCGGGATCTAACTATGGCTACACCTTC. It codes for CASSPSGSNYGYTF.

The chain carries TRBV10-3 and TRBJ2-3; TRBD1 or TRBD2 may be the D gene (5 bases each). The germline V and J ends were trimmed by 5 bases and 4 bases, with 10 bases remaining between them. Germline V gene lookup returns CDR1 ENHRY and CDR2 SYGVKD. This CDR3 has 13 amino acids. The CDR3 DNA sequence: TGTGCCATCAGTCCCCGGGGCTCAGATACGCAGTATTTT. This codes for CAISPRGSDTQYF.